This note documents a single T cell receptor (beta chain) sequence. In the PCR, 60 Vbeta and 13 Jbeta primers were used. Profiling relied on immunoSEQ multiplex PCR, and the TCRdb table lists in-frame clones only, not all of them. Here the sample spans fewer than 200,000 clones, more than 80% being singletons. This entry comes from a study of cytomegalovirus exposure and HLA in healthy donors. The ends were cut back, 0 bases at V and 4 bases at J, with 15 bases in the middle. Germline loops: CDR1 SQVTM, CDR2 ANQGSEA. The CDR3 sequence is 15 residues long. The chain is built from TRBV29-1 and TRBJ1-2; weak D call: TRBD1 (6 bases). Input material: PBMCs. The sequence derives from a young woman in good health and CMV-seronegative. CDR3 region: CSVEDRGGGTYGYTF. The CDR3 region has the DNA TGCAGCGTTGAAGATCGAGGGGGGGGAACCTATGGCTACACCTTC.